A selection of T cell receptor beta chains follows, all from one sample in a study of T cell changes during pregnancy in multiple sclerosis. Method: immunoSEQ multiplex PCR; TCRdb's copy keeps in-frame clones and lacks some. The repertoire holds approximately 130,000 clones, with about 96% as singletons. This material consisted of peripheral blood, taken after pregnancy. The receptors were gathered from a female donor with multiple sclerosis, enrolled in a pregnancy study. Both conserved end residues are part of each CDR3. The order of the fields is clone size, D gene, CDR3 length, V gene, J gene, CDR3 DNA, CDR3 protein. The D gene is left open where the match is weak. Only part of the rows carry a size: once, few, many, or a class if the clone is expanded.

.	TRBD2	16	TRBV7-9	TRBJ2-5	TGTGCCAGCAGCTTAACTCTAGCGGGAGAGGGAGAGACCCAGTACTTC	CASSLTLAGEGETQYF
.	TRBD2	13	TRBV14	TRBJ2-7	TGTGCCAGCAGCCAAGCGGGGGGTGGCGAGCAGTACTTC	CASSQAGGGEQYF
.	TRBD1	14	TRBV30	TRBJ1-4	TGTGCCTGGGAACCGGGACAGGGATTGGAAAAACTGTTTTTT	CAWEPGQGLEKLFF
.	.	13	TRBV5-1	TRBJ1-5	TGCGCCAGCAGCCCGGACGGGGGTCAGCCCCAGCATTTT	CASSPDGGQPQHF
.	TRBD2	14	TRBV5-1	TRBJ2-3	TGCGCCAGCAGCCCGGGAGGGGCGCGAGATACGCAGTATTTT	CASSPGGARDTQYF
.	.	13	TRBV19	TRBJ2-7	TGTGCCAGTAGTAAAGTAGGGGTCCACGAGCAGTACTTC	CASSKVGVHEQYF
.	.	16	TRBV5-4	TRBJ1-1	TGTGCCAGCAGCCTAGACAGAGGATTTATGAACACTGAAGCTTTCTTT	CASSLDRGFMNTEAFF
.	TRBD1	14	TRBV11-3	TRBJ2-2	TGTGCCAGCAGCTTAAACAGGGGAACCGGGGAGCTGTTTTTT	CASSLNRGTGELFF
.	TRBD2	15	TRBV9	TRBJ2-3	TGTGCCAGCAGCGTAGTAGCGGGGTTCACAGATACGCAGTATTTT	CASSVVAGFTDTQYF
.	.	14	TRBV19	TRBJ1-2	TGTGCCAGTAGTATAGGTTCCCTGGCCGATGGCTACACCTTC	CASSIGSLADGYTF
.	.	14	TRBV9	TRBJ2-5	TGTGCCAGCAGCGGGGGACTCGGTGAAGAGACCCAGTACTTC	CASSGGLGEETQYF
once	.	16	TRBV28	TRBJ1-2	TGTGCCAGCAGCCGGACAGACCGACCGGGGAACTATGGCTACACCTTC	CASSRTDRPGNYGYTF
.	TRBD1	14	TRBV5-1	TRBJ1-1	TGCGCCAGCGCAAACGACAGGGGTAACACTGAAGCTTTCTTT	CASANDRGNTEAFF
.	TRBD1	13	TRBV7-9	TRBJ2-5	TGTGCCAGCAGCCTGGACAGGTCGGAGACCCAGTACTTC	CASSLDRSETQYF
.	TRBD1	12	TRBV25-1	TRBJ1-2	TGTGCCAGCAGTGACAGGGGGTATGGCTACACCTTC	CASSDRGYGYTF
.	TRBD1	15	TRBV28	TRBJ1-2	TGTGCCAGCAGTCCCGGGGACAGGCCAAACTATGGCTACACCTTC	CASSPGDRPNYGYTF
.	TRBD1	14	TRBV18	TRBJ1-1	TGTGCCAGCTCACCAAGGACAGGGAACACTGAAGCTTTCTTT	CASSPRTGNTEAFF
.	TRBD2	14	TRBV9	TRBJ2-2	TGTGCCAGCAGCATGCGGGGGGGCTCCGGGGAGCTGTTTTTT	CASSMRGGSGELFF
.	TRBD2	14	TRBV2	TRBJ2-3	TGTGCCAGCGGACTAGCGGGAGTCACAGATACGCAGTATTTT	CASGLAGVTDTQYF
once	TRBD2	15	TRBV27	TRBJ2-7	TGTGCCAGCAGTTTAGGGCTAGCGGGCCTCTACGAGCAGTACTTC	CASSLGLAGLYEQYF
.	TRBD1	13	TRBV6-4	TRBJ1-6	TGTGCCAGCAGGGGACAGAAGAATTCACCCCTCCACTTT	CASRGQKNSPLHF
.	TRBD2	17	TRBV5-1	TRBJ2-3	TGCGCCAGCAGCTTGCCTGGAGCGGGAGGGAGCACAGATACGCAGTATTTT	CASSLPGAGGSTDTQYF
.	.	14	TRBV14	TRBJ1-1	TGTGCCAGCAGCCCACCGTTTCGCGGGACTGAAGCTTTCTTT	CASSPPFRGTEAFF
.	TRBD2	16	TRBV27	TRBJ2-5	TGTGCCAGCAGTTTAATTGCGGGAGGGCCCGGGAAGACCCAGTACTTC	CASSLIAGGPGKTQYF
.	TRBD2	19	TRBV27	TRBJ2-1	TGTGCCAGCAGTTTATCGGCCCCTTTGGCTAGCGGGAGAGGGAATGAGCAGTTCTTC	CASSLSAPLASGRGNEQFF
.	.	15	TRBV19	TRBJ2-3	TGTGCCAGTAGTCTTCAGTCAACTAGCACAGATACGCAATATTTT	CASSLQSTSTDTQYF
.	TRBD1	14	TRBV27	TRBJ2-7	TGTGCCAGCAGTCCCCTTACAGGGGCGTACGAGCAGTACTTC	CASSPLTGAYEQYF
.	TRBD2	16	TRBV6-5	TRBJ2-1	TGTGCCAGCAGTTACGGACTAGCGGGAGGAGAGAATGAGCAGTTCTTC	CASSYGLAGGENEQFF
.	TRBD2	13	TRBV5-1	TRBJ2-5	TGCGCCAGCAGTTTAGCGGGAGGTGAGACCCAGTACTTC	CASSLAGGETQYF